This T cell receptor beta chain was obtained from a study of OX40 agonist ivuxolimab in advanced cancers. About the research overall: Patients were about 83% male with ages roughly 20 to 80, mean about 65. Enrollees could have had prior anti-PD-1, anti-PD-L1 or anti-CTLA-4 therapy, which approximately 40% had received. Three patients, one with hepatocellular carcinoma and two with cutaneous melanoma, responded partially.

Concerning this clone itself: Its antigen is undetermined.

Notes on the study in general: The specificity for antigen of the expanded peripheral T cells was not determined.

Here immunoSEQ multiplex PCR was the method, and the copy in TCRdb shows in-frame clones only, minus some. Here the sample spans some 49,000 clones, less than 90% being singletons. The origin of this receptor is an adult with an advanced solid tumor such as melanoma, head and neck, liver or kidney cancer. The sequences come from CD4+ or CD8+ T cells sorted from blood, collected in a trial of the OX40 agonist ivuxolimab.

The CDR3 DNA reads TGTGCCAGCAGTATGGGGATTTTACGGGACAGCTCTGGCTACACCTTC. It encodes CASSMGILRDSSGYTF. The rearrangement uses TRBV27 and TRBJ1-2, with 7 bases identical to TRBD1. This CDR3 is built from 16 residues. Trimming removed 5 bases from V and 7 bases from J; junction bases left unmatched: 16. Germline CDR1 MNHEY, CDR2 SMNVEV (reference sequence).